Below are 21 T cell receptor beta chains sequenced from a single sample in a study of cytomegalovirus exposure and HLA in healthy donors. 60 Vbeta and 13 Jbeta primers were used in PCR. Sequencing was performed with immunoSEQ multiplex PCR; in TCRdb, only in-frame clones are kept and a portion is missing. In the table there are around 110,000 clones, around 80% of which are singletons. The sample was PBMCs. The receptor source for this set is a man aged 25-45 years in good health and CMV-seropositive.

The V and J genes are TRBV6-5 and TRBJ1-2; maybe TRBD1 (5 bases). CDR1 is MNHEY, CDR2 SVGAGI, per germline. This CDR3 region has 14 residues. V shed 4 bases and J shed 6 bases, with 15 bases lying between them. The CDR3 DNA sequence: TGTGCCAGCAGTTCCCCCTCACGGGGGAATGGCTACACCTTC. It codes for CASSSPSRGNGYTF.

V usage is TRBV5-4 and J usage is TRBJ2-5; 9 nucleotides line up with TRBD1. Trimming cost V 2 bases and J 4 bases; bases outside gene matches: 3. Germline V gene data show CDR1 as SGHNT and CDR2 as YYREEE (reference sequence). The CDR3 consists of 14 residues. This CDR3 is CASSFKTGGETQYF. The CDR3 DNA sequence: TGTGCCAGCAGCTTCAAGACAGGGGGAGAGACCCAGTACTTC.

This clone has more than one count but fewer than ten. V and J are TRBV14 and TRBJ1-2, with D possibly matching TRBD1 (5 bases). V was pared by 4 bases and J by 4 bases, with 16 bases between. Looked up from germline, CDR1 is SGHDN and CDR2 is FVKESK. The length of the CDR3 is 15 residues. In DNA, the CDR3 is TGTGCCAGCAGCCCCCCGCAGGGCCGATCCTATGGCTACACCTTC. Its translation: CASSPPQGRSYGYTF.

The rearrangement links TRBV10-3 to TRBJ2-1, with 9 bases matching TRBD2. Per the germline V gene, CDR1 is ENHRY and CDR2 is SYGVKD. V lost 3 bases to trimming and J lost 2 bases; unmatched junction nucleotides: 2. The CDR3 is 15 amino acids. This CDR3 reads CAISDPSGTYNEQFF. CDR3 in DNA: TGTGCCATCAGTGATCCTAGCGGGACCTACAATGAGCAGTTCTTC.

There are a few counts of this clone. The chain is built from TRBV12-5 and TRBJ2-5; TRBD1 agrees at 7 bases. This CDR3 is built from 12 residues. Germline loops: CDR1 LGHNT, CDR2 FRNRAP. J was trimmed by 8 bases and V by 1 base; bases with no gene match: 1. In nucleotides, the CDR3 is TGTGCTAGTGGTTTGGACAGGGGAACCCAGTACTTC. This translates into CASGLDRGTQYF.

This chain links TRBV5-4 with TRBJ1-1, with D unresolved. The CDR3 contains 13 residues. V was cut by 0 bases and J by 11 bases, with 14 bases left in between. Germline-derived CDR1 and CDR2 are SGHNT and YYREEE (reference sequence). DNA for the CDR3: TGTGCCAGCAGCTTGGAGACGTCGGGGTACGCTTTCTTT. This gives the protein CASSLETSGYAFF.

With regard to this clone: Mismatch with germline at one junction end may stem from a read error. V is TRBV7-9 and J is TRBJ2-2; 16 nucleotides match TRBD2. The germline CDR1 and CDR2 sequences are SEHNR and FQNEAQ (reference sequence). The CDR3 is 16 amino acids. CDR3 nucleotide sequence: TGTGCCAGCAGCCGCGGGACTAGCGGGAGGGACGGGGAGCTGTTTTTC. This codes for CASSRGTSGRDGELFF.

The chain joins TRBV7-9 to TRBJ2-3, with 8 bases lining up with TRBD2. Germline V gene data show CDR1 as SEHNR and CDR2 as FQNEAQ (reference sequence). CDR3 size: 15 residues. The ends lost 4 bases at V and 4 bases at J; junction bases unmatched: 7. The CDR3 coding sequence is TGTGCCAGCAGCTCCCTCGGGGGGGGCGCAGATACGCAGTATTTT. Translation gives CASSSLGGGADTQYF.

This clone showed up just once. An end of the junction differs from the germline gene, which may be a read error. The CDR3 bases are TGTGCCAGCAGCCCAGCCCCCGCTTGCCAGGGGAAGACGGAAGTTCGACTTAGCAATCAGCCCCAGCATTTT. Protein product: CASSPAPACQGKTEVRLSNQPQHF. The V call is TRBV7-1, the J call TRBJ1-5; the D gene is possibly TRBD1 (6 bases). TRBV7-1 is classed as an ORF, of uncertain function. CDR3 length: 24 amino acids.

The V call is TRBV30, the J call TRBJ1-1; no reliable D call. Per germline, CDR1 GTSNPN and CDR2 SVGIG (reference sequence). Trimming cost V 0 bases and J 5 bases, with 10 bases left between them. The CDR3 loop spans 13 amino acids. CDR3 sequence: CAWSVQRVTEAFF. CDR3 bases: TGTGCCTGGAGTGTACAGCGGGTTACTGAAGCTTTCTTT.

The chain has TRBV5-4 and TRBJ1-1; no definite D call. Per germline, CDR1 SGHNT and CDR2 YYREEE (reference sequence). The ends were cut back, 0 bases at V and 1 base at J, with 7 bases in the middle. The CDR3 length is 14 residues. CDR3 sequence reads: CASSLEAGNTEAFF. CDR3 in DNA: TGTGCCAGCAGCTTGGAGGCAGGGAACACTGAAGCTTTCTTT.

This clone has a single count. CDR3 sequence reads: CASSPGTLNTEAFF. DNA of the CDR3: TGTGCCAGCTCACCAGGGACTCTGAACACTGAAGCTTTCTTT. This rearrangement joins TRBV18 to TRBJ1-1; possibly TRBD1 for D (5 bases). The V gene's germline CDR1 is KGHSH and CDR2 LQKENI. V lost 2 bases to trimming and J lost 0 bases, with 7 bases between them. CDR3 length: 14 amino acids.

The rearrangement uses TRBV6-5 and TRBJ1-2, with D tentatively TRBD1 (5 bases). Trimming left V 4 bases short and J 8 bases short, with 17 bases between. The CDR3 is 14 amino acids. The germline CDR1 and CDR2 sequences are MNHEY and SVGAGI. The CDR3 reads CASSSRRQFKGYTF. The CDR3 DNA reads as TGTGCCAGCAGTTCCCGCCGACAGTTTAAAGGCTACACCTTC.

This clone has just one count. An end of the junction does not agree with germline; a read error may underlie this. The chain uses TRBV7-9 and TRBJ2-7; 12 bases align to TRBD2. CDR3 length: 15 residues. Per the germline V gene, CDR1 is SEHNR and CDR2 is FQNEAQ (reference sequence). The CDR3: CVSSLGTSGYYEQYF. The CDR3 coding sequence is TGTGTCAGCAGCTTAGGGACTAGCGGGTATTACGAGCAGTACTTC.

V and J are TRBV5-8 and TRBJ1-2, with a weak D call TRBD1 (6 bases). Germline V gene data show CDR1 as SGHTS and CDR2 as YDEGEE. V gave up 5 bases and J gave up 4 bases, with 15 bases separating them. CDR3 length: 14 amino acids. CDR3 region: CASSRGQQGYGYTF. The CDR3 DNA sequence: TGTGCCAGCAGTCGAGGACAGCAGGGCTATGGCTACACCTTC.

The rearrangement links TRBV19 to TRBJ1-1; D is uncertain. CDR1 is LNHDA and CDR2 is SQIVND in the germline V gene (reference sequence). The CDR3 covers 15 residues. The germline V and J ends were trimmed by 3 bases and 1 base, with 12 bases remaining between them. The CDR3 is CASSITLAENTEAFF. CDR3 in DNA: TGTGCCAGTAGTATTACGTTAGCGGAGAACACTGAAGCTTTCTTT.

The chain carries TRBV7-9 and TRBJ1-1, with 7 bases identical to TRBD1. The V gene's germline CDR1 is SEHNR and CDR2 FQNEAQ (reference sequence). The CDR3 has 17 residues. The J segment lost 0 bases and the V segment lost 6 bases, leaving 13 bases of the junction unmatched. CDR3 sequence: CASSGTATITMNTEAFF. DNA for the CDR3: TGTGCCAGCAGTGGGACAGCAACAATTACTATGAACACTGAAGCTTTCTTT.

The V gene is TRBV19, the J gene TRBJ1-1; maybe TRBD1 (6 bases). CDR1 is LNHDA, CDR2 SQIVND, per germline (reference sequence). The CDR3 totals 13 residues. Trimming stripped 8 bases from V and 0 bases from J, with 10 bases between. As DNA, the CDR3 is TGTGCCAGTCTAGGACAGCTGAACACTGAAGCTTTCTTT. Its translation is CASLGQLNTEAFF.

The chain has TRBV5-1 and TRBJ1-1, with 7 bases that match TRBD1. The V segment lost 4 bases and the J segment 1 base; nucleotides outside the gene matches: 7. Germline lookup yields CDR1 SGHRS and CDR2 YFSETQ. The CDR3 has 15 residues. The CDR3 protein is CASSAGQRENTEAFF. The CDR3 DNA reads TGCGCCAGCAGCGCGGGACAGAGAGAGAACACTGAAGCTTTCTTT.

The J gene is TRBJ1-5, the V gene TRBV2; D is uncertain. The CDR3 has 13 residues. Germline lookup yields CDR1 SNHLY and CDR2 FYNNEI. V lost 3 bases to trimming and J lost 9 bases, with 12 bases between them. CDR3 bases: TGTGCCAGCAGTGAGCATATCAGGCCGCCCCAGCATTTT. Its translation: CASSEHIRPPQHF.

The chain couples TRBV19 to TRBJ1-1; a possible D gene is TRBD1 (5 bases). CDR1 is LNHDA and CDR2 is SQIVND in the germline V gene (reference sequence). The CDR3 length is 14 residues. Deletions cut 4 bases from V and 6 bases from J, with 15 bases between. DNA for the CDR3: TGTGCCAGTAGTACCGTCCAGGGTGTCGCTGAAGCTTTCTTT. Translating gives CASSTVQGVAEAFF.